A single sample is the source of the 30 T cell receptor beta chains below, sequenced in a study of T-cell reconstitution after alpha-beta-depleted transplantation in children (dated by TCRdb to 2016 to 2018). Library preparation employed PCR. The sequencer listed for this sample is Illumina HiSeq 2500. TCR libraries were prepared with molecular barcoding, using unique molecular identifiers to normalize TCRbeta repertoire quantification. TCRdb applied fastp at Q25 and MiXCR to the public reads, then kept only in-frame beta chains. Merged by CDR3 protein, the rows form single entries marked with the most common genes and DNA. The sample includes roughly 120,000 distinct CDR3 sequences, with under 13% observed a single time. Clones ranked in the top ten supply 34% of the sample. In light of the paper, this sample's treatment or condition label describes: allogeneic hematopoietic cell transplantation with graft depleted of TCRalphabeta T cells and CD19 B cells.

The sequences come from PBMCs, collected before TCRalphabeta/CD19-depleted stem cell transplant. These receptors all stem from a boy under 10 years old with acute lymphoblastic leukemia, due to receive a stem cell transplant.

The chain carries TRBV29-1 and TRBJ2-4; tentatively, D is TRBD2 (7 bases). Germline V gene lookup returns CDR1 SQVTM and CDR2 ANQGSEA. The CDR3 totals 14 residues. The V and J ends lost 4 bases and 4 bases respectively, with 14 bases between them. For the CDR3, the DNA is TGCAGCGTTGCAAAGGGGGGGACGAAAAACATTCAGTACTTC. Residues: CSVAKGGTKNIQYF.

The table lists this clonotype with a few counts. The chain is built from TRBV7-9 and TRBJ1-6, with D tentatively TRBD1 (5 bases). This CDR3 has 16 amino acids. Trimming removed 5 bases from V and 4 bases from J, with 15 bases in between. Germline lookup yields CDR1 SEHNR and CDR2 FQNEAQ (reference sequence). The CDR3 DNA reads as TGTGCCAGCAGCCCCGGGACGGGCTCATATAATTCACCCCTCCACTTT. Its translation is CASSPGTGSYNSPLHF.

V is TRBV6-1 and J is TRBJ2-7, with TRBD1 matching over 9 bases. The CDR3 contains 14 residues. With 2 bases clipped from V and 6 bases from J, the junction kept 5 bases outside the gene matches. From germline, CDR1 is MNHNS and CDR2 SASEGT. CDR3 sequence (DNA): TGTGCCAGCAGTGAATTTGGGACAGGGAGCGAGCAGTACTTC. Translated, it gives CASSEFGTGSEQYF.

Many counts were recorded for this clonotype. In DNA, the CDR3 is TGTGCCAGCAGTTCTGACCGGGCGGGCAATCAGCCCCAGCATTTT. This sequence encodes CASSSDRAGNQPQHF. The V and J genes are TRBV6-5 and TRBJ1-5; the D is unclear. V was trimmed by 4 bases and J by 2 bases, leaving 12 bases between them. Germline V CDR1 and CDR2: MNHEY, SVGAGI. The CDR3 extends over 15 amino acids.

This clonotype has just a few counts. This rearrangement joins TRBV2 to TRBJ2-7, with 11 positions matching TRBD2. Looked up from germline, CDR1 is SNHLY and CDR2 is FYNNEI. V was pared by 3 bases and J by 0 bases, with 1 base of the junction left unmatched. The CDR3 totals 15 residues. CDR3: CASSEGLAVSYEQYF. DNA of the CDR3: TGTGCCAGCAGTGAGGGACTAGCGGTCTCCTACGAGCAGTACTTC.

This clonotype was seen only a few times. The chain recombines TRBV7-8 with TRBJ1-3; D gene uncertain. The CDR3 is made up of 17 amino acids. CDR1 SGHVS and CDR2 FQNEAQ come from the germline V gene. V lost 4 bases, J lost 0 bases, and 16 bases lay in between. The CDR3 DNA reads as TGTGCCAGCAGCTCTCAAACTTATGGCAGCTCTGGAAACACCATATATTTT. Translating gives CASSSQTYGSSGNTIYF.

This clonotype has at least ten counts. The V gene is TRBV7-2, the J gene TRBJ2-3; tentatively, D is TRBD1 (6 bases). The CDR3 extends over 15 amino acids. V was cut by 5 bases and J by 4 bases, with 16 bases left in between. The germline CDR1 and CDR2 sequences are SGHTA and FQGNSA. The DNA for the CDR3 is TGTGCCAGCAGCGACGGACAGCCAGGGGCAGATACGCAGTATTTT. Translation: CASSDGQPGADTQYF.

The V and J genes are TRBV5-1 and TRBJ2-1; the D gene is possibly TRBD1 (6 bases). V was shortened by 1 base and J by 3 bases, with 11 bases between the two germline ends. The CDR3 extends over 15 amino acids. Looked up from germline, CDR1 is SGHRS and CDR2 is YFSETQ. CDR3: CASSLSQGFYNEQFF. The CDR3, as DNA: TGCGCCAGCAGCTTGTCCCAGGGGTTCTACAATGAGCAGTTCTTC.

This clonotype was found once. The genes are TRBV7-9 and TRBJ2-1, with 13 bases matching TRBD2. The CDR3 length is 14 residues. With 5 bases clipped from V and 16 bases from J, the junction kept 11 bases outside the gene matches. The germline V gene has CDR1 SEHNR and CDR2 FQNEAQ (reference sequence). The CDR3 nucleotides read TGTGCCAGCAGCCCCCGGACTAGCGGGAGAATAAGCTTCTTC. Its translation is CASSPRTSGRISFF. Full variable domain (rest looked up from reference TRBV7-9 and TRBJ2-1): DTGVSQNPRHKITKRGQNVTFRCDPISEHNRLYWYRQTLGQGPEFLTYFQNEAQLEKSRLLSDRFSAERPKGSFSTLEIQRTEQGDSAMYLCASSPRTSGRISFFGPGTRLTVL.

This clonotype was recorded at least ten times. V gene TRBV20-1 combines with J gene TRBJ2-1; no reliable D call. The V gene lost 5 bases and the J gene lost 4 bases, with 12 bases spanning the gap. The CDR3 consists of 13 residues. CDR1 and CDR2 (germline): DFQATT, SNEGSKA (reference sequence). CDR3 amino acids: CSASRRYYNEQFF. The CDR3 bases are TGCAGTGCTTCCAGACGGTATTACAATGAGCAGTTCTTC.

In nucleotides, the CDR3 is TGTGCCAGCAGCTCAGGGGCAGAGAACACTGAAGCTTTCTTT. This codes for CASSSGAENTEAFF. The chain employs TRBV7-9 and TRBJ1-1; possible D gene TRBD1, 6 bases. The ends were cut back, 4 bases at V and 1 base at J, with 10 bases in the middle. The CDR3 sequence is 14 residues long. In germline, CDR1 is SEHNR, CDR2 FQNEAQ (reference sequence).

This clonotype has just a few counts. This CDR3 is CSARRLAVQETQYF. The CDR3, as DNA: TGCAGTGCCAGACGACTAGCGGTCCAAGAGACCCAGTACTTC. The chain recombines TRBV20-1 with TRBJ2-5, with 9 positions matching TRBD2. V dropped 6 bases and J dropped 1; count of bases not matched to a gene: 6. CDR1 and CDR2 from the germline V gene are DFQATT and SNEGSKA (reference sequence). The CDR3 runs 14 residues.

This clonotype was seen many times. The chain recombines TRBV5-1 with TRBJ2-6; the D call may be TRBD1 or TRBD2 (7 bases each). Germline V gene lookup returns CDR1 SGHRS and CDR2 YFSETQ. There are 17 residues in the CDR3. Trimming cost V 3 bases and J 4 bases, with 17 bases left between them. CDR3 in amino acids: CASSWGGTAGGANVLTF. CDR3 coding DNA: TGCGCCAGCAGCTGGGGAGGGACAGCAGGAGGGGCCAACGTCCTGACTTTC.

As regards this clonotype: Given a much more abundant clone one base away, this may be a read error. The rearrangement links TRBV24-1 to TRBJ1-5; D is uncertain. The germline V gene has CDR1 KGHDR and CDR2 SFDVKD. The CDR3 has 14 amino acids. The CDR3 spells CATSDLWGNQPEHF. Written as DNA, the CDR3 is TGTGCCACCAGTGATTTGTGGGGAAATCAGCCCGAGCATTTT.

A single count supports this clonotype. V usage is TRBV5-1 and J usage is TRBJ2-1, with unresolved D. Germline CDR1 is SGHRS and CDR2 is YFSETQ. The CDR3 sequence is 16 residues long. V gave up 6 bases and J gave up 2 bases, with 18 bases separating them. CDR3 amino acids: CASTNGVPDAYNEQFF. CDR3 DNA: TGCGCCAGCACCAATGGGGTGCCCGATGCCTACAATGAGCAGTTCTTC.

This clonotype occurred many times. In DNA form, the CDR3 reads TGCAGTGCTAGTACCCTCCAAGAGACCCAGTACTTC. It codes for CSASTLQETQYF. V gene TRBV20-1 combines with J gene TRBJ2-5; D remains unclear. Germline values: CDR1 DFQATT, CDR2 SNEGSKA (reference sequence). V shed 3 bases and J shed 1 base, with 6 bases lying between them. This CDR3 is 12 amino acids long.

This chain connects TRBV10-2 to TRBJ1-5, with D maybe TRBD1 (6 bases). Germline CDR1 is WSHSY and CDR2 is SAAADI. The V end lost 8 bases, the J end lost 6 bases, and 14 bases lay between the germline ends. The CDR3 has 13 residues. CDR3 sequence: CASEQGVGQPQHF. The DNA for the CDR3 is TGCGCCAGCGAACAGGGAGTGGGTCAGCCCCAGCATTTT.

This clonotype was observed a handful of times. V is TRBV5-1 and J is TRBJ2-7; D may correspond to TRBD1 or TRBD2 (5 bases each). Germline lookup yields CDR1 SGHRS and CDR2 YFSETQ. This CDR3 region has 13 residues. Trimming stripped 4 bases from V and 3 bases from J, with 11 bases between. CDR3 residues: CASSLGDDYEQYF. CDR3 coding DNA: TGCGCCAGCAGCCTGGGGGACGACTACGAGCAGTACTTC. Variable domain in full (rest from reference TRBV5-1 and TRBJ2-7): KAGVTQTPRYLIKTRGQQVTLSCSPISGHRSVSWYQQTPGQGLQFLFEYFSETQRNKGNFPGRFSGRQFSNSRSEMNVSTLELGDSALYLCASSLGDDYEQYFGPGTRLTVT.

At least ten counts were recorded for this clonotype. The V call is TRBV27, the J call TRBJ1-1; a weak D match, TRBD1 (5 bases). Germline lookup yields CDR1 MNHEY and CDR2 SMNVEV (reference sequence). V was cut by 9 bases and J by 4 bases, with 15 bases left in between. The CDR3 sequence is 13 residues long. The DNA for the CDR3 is TGTGCCAGTGGATGGACCGGGGGCACTGAAGCTTTCTTT. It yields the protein CASGWTGGTEAFF.

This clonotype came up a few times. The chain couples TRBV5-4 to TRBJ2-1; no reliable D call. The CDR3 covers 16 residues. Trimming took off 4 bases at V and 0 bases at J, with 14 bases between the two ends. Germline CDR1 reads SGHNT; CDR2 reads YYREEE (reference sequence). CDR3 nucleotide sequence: TGTGCCAGCAGCCCAGTTAGAGTGAGCTCCTACAATGAGCAGTTCTTC. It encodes CASSPVRVSSYNEQFF. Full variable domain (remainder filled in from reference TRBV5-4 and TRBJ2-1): ETGVTQSPTHLIKTRGQQVTLRCSSQSGHNTVSWYQQALGQGPQFIFQYYREEENGRGNFPPRFSGLQFPNYSSELNVNALELDDSALYLCASSPVRVSSYNEQFFGPGTRLTVL.

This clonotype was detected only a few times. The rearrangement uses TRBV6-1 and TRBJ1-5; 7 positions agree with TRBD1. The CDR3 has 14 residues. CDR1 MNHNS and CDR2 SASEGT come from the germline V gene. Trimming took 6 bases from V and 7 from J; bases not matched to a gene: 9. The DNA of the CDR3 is TGTGCCAGCAGGCCCGACAGGGACGGACAGCCCCAGCATTTT. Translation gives CASRPDRDGQPQHF.

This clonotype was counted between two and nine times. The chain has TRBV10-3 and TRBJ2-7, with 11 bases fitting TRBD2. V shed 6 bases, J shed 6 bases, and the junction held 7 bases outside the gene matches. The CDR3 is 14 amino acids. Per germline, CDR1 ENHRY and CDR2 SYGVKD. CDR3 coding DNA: TGTGCCATCAGCTTACTAGCGGGAGTAGGCGAGCAGTACTTC. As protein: CAISLLAGVGEQYF.

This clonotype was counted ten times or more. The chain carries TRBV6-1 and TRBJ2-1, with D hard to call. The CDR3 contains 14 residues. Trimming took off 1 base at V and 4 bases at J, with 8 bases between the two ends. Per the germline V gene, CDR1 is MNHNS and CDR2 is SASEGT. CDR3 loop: CASSEVRLYNEQFF. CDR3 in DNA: TGTGCCAGCAGTGAAGTCAGACTTTACAATGAGCAGTTCTTC.

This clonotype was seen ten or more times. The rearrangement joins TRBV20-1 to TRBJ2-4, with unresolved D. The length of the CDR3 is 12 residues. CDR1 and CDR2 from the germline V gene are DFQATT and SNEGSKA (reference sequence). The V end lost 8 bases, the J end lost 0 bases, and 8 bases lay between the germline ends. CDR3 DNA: TGCAGTTTAGAACTAGCCAAAAACATTCAGTACTTC. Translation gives CSLELAKNIQYF.

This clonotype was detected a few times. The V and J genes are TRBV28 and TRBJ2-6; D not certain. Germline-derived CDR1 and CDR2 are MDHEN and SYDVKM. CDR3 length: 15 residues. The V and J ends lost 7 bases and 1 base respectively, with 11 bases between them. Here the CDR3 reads CASTNQISGANVLTF. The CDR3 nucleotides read TGTGCCAGCACAAACCAGATTTCTGGGGCCAACGTCCTGACTTTC.

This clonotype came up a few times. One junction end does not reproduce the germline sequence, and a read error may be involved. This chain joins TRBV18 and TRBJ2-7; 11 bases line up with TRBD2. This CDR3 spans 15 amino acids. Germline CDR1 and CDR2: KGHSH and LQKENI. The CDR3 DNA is TGTGCCAGCTCCCCACCACTAGCGGGGGCCTACGAGCAGTACTTC. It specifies CASSPPLAGAYEQYF. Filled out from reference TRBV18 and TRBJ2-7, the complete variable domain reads NAGVMQNPRHLVRRRGQEARLRCSPMKGHSHVYWYRQLPEEGLKFMVYLQKENIIDESGMPKERFSAEFPKEGPSILRIQQVVRGDSAAYFCASSPPLAGAYEQYFGPGTRLTVT.

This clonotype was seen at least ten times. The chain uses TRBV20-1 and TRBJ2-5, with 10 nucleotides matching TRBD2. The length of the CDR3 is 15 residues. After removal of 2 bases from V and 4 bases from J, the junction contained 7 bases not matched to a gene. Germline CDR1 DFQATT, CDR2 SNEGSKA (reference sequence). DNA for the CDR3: TGCAGTGCTAGAAGGGCTAGCGGGAGCGTAGAGACCCAGTACTTC. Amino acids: CSARRASGSVETQYF.

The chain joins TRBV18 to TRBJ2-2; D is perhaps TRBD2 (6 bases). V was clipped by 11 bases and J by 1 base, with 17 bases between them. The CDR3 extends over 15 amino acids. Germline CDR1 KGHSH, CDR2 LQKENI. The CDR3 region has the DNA TGTGCCTCGGACTTCCGGAGGGTGAACACCGGGGAGCTGTTTTTT. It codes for CASDFRRVNTGELFF.

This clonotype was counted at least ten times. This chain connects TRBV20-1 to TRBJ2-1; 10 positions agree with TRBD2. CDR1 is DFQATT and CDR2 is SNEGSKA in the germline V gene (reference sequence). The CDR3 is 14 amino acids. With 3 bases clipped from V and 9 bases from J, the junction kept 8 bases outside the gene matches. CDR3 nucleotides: TGCAGTGCTAGTAGCGCTAGCGGGAGATTTGAGCAGTTCTTC. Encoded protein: CSASSASGRFEQFF.

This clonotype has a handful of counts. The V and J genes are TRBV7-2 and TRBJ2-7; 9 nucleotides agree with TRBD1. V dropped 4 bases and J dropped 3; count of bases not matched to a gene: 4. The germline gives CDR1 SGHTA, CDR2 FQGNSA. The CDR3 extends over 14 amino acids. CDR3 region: CASSSGQGRYEQYF. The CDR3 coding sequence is TGTGCCAGCAGCTCCGGACAGGGGCGCTACGAGCAGTACTTC.